Shown below are 20 T cell receptor beta chains from a single sample sequenced in a study of cytomegalovirus exposure and HLA in healthy donors. The PCR employed 60 Vbeta primers together with 13 Jbeta primers. Repertoires were generated with immunoSEQ multiplex PCR, while TCRdb's copy carries only in-frame clones and drops some. The table shows about 21,000 clones, with 70% to 80% occurring only once. The sequencing sample was made of PBMCs. The receptors stem from a man between 60 and 75 years old in good health and CMV-seronegative.

This chain links TRBV10-2 with TRBJ2-1, with 9 positions matching TRBD1. Trimming took 4 bases from V and 6 from J; bases not matched to a gene: 4. This CDR3 has 14 residues. In germline, CDR1 is WSHSY, CDR2 SAAADI. CDR3 amino acids: CASSGTGASNEQFF. The CDR3 DNA sequence: TGCGCCAGCAGTGGGACAGGGGCCAGCAATGAGCAGTTCTTC.

V usage is TRBV13 and J usage is TRBJ2-7, with no clear D. Trimming removed 5 bases at V and 5 bases at J, with 16 bases between. Germline V gives CDR1 PRHDT, CDR2 FYEKMQ (reference sequence). The CDR3 is 14 residues long. CDR3 in amino acids: CASSDRPGGDEQYF. In DNA, the CDR3 is TGTGCCAGCAGCGACCGGCCCGGCGGCGACGAGCAGTACTTC.

CDR3 nucleotide sequence: TGTGCCAGCAGTTTCGGCGGATCTAATGAAAAACTGTTTTTT. This sequence encodes CASSFGGSNEKLFF. The chain employs TRBV27 and TRBJ1-4; D not certain. Trimming pared 3 bases from V and 3 bases from J, leaving 8 bases between. The CDR3 runs 14 residues. The germline gives CDR1 MNHEY, CDR2 SMNVEV (reference sequence).

The chain recombines TRBV28 with TRBJ2-7; possible D gene TRBD1, 6 bases. The V gene's germline CDR1 is MDHEN and CDR2 SYDVKM. This CDR3 spans 13 amino acids. Trimming left V 8 bases short and J 6 bases short, with 17 bases between. This chain's CDR3 is CASGSTGRAEQYF. The CDR3 nucleotides are TGTGCCAGCGGATCGACAGGTCGCGCCGAGCAGTACTTC.

This chain connects TRBV28 to TRBJ2-2; TRBD2 aligns across 7 bases. This CDR3 contains 15 residues. J gave up 3 bases and V 3 bases, and 4 bases lay outside the gene matches. Germline V CDR1 and CDR2: MDHEN, SYDVKM. CDR3 protein: CASSFRDYDTGELFF. The CDR3 nucleotides are TGTGCCAGCAGTTTTAGGGACTACGACACCGGGGAGCTGTTTTTT. The full variable domain, rest sourced from reference TRBV28 and TRBJ2-2, is DVKVTQSSRYLVKRTGEKVFLECVQDMDHENMFWYRQDPGLGLRLIYFSYDVKMKEKGDIPEGYSVSREKKERFSLILESASTNQTSMYLCASSFRDYDTGELFFGEGSRLTVL.

The genes are TRBV5-1 and TRBJ1-6; a weak D match, TRBD1 (6 bases). Germline-derived CDR1 and CDR2 are SGHRS and YFSETQ. This CDR3 is 14 amino acids long. Trimming took 7 bases from V and 3 from J, leaving 11 bases between them. In DNA, the CDR3 is TGCGCCAGCGGGGGGGGCAGCTATAATTCACCCCTCCACTTT. This sequence encodes CASGGGSYNSPLHF. The full variable domain, rest sourced from reference TRBV5-1 and TRBJ1-6, is KAGVTQTPRYLIKTRGQQVTLSCSPISGHRSVSWYQQTPGQGLQFLFEYFSETQRNKGNFPGRFSGRQFSNSRSEMNVSTLELGDSALYLCASGGGSYNSPLHFGNGTRLTVT.

V and J are TRBV11-2 and TRBJ2-3, with TRBD1 matching 9 bases. The germline CDR1 and CDR2 sequences are SGHAT and FQNNGV. There are 18 residues in the CDR3. Unmatched junction bases numbered 8, after V lost 1 base and J lost 0 bases. The DNA of the CDR3 is TGTGCCAGCAGCTTAGTCGCGTTAGGGACAGGGAGCACAGATACGCAGTATTTT. Protein sequence: CASSLVALGTGSTDTQYF.

V gene TRBV29-1 combines with J gene TRBJ1-2; 9 bases are a match to TRBD1. The V segment lost 7 bases and the J segment 4 bases; nucleotides outside the gene matches: 4. The CDR3 extends over 12 amino acids. Germline V gene sequence: CDR1 SQVTM, CDR2 ANQGSEA. CDR3 in DNA: TGCAGCGGGGGGGACAGGGTCTATGGCTACACCTTC. Residues: CSGGDRVYGYTF.

The chain carries TRBV23-1 and TRBJ1-1; D is possibly TRBD1 (6 bases). TRBV23-1 is an ORF, with its function uncertain. V lost 4 bases to trimming and J lost 3 bases, with 24 bases between them. CDR3 length: 18 amino acids. CDR3 sequence (DNA): TGCGCCAGCAGTCTCCCCTGGACAGTCGAAGGGGGGGACACTGAAGCTTTCTTT. It translates to CASSLPWTVEGGDTEAFF.

The CDR3 loop is CASSRRPGQPYEQYF. CDR3 DNA sequence: TGTGCCAGCAGTCGACGACCGGGACAGCCGTACGAGCAGTACTTC. The rearrangement links TRBV6-1 to TRBJ2-7; 7 bases match TRBD1. Germline CDR1 is MNHNS and CDR2 is SASEGT. V was clipped by 5 bases and J by 4 bases; unmatched bases: 11. CDR3 length: 15 residues.

CDR3 DNA: TGTGCCAGCAGCCCAGGTTTCCAAGAGACCCAGTACTTC. Amino acids: CASSPGFQETQYF. This chain links TRBV11-2 with TRBJ2-5, with unresolved D. V was cut by 5 bases and J by 1 base, with 8 bases left in between. Per germline, CDR1 SGHAT and CDR2 FQNNGV. The CDR3 spans 13 residues. Complete variable domain (other parts from reference TRBV11-2 and TRBJ2-5): EAGVAQSPRYKIIEKRQSVAFWCNPISGHATLYWYQQILGQGPKLLIQFQNNGVVDDSQLPKDRFSAERLKGVDSTLKIQPAKLEDSAVYLCASSPGFQETQYFGPGTRLLVL.

This sequence joins TRBV5-1 and TRBJ2-5; D is perhaps TRBD1 (5 bases). The J call is in doubt because the DNA end fits TRBJ2-7 better. Germline CDR1 reads SGHRS; CDR2 reads YFSETQ. This CDR3 has 16 amino acids. CDR3 loop: CASSITGHYSSYEQYF. The CDR3 coding sequence is TGCGCCAGCAGCATCACCGGACATTATAGCTCCTACGAGCAGTACTTC.

The table lists this clone with a few counts. The chain joins TRBV7-9 to TRBJ2-1; a possible D gene is TRBD2 (6 bases). V lost 2 bases and J lost 14, with 10 bases in between. The germline CDR1 and CDR2 sequences are SEHNR and FQNEAQ (reference sequence). The CDR3 contains 11 residues. DNA of the CDR3: TGTGCCAGCAGCTTATCAGCGGGTGAGTTCTTC. Protein product: CASSLSAGEFF. Looking up the rest from reference TRBV7-9 and TRBJ2-1 gives the full variable domain: DTGVSQNPRHKITKRGQNVTFRCDPISEHNRLYWYRQTLGQGPEFLTYFQNEAQLEKSRLLSDRFSAERPKGSFSTLEIQRTEQGDSAMYLCASSLSAGEFFGPGTRLTVL.

The rearrangement links TRBV7-2 to TRBJ2-3, with 8 bases fitting TRBD2. J was trimmed by 0 bases and V by 3 bases; bases with no gene match: 11. CDR3 length: 18 residues. The V gene's germline CDR1 is SGHTA and CDR2 FQGNSA. This CDR3 is CASSLRSSGFGSTDTQYF. Here the CDR3 DNA reads TGTGCCAGCAGCTTGAGGTCTAGCGGGTTCGGGAGCACAGATACGCAGTATTTT.

The rearrangement links TRBV4-1 to TRBJ2-7; weak D call: TRBD2 (5 bases). Germline loops: CDR1 MGHRA, CDR2 YSYEKL. The CDR3 sequence is 15 residues long. The germline V and J ends were trimmed by 0 bases and 3 bases, with 12 bases remaining between them. The CDR3 DNA sequence: TGCGCCAGCAGCCAAGATTTTACTAGAAACTACGAGCAGTACTTC. Residues: CASSQDFTRNYEQYF.

CDR3 in DNA: TGCGCCAGCAGCGCCTTACAGGGGGGCGAGCAGTACTTC. Its translation: CASSALQGGEQYF. The chain is built from TRBV5-1 and TRBJ2-7; 8 nucleotides agree with TRBD1. This CDR3 contains 13 residues. Germline values: CDR1 SGHRS, CDR2 YFSETQ. The V gene end was trimmed by 4 bases and the J gene end by 6 bases; junction bases not matched to a gene: 6.

This chain joins TRBV28 and TRBJ2-7, with 9 bases aligning to TRBD1. CDR3 size: 14 residues. After removal of 2 bases from V and 3 bases from J, the junction contained 2 bases not matched to a gene. In germline, CDR1 is MDHEN, CDR2 SYDVKM. The CDR3 bases are TGTGCCAGCAGTTTAGGGACAGGGCGCTACGAGCAGTACTTC. Translation gives CASSLGTGRYEQYF.

CDR3 DNA sequence: TGTGCCAGCAGCTCAAAGGGGGAAACTGGAAACACCATATATTTT. Translation gives CASSSKGETGNTIYF. The chain employs TRBV7-3 and TRBJ1-3, with D perhaps matching TRBD1 (6 bases). V was cut by 4 bases and J by 2 bases, with 12 bases left in between. This CDR3 comprises 15 residues. Germline lookup yields CDR1 SGHTA and CDR2 FQGTGA.

The rearrangement uses TRBV28 and TRBJ2-2, with a possible D match to TRBD1 (6 bases). The CDR3 is 14 residues long. Germline CDR1 and CDR2: MDHEN and SYDVKM. V shed 6 bases and J shed 4 bases, with 12 bases lying between them. CDR3 DNA sequence: TGTGCCAGCAGGACGGACAGTTTCACCGGGGAGCTGTTTTTT. Protein sequence: CASRTDSFTGELFF.

This chain links TRBV11-2 with TRBJ2-5; 8 bases map to TRBD1. Germline trimming cut 0 bases from V and 5 bases from J; bases unmatched to any gene: 8. Germline V gene sequence: CDR1 SGHAT, CDR2 FQNNGV. The CDR3 extends over 16 amino acids. The CDR3 is CASSLDGQGAVETQYF. DNA of the CDR3: TGTGCCAGCAGCTTAGATGGTCAGGGGGCGGTGGAGACCCAGTACTTC.